The clone carrying this TCR beta chain has at least ten counts. Recently diagnosed hyperthyroidism of less than 2 months' duration affected patients aged 18 to 65. TCR beta CDR3 sequences were amplified from RNA transcripts. A first-round RT-PCR of the TCR CDR3 used the HTBI primer set. TCRdb called the multiplex PCR reads again in MiXCR, with one record for every CDR3 protein. The table lists over 700,000 distinct CDR3 sequences, roughly a third of them singletons. Germline CDR1 reads SQVTM; CDR2 reads ANQGSEA. This CDR3 spans 15 amino acids. V was cut by 3 bases and J by 5 bases, with 20 bases left in between. This sample was included in a study of T cells in Graves' hyperthyroidism and ophthalmopathy. The overall study: It was at initial diagnosis, before any treatment, that peripheral blood was collected.

The J gene is TRBJ2-7, the V gene TRBV29-1, with D possibly being TRBD1 or TRBD2 (5 bases each). The TCR sequence derives from a woman between 40 and 55 years old with Graves' hyperthyroidism. Material for sequencing was blood. The CDR3 reads CSVDRVGEGSDEQYF. CDR3 sequence (DNA): TGCAGCGTTGACCGGGTCGGCGAGGGGTCGGACGAGCAGTACTTC.